Reported below is one T cell receptor beta chain. Here immunoSEQ multiplex PCR was the method, and the copy in TCRdb shows in-frame clones only, minus some. The table lists under 65,000 clones, more than 80% of them singletons, with around 18% in the top ten. This entry is derived from a study of a mutant IDH1 vaccine in newly diagnosed glioma. Background on the study: Of the patients given treatment, approximately 60% were male and about 38% were female, and a mean age of roughly 40 years was recorded. Patients arrived already treated with radiotherapy, temozolomide, or both, most having had both.

Time point indicated: baseline, week 1 (first vaccination visit). The sample's treatment: pre-vaccination baseline after standard-of-care therapy. The ends were cut back, 2 bases at V and 3 bases at J, with 5 bases in the middle. The CDR3 is 12 residues long. CDR1 and CDR2 from the germline V gene are SEHNR and FQNEAQ (reference sequence). Here the sequenced sample was PBMCs, taken from a glioma patient treated with radiotherapy, temozolomide or both. This receptor was identified in a man between 18 and 35 years old with glioma. The genes are TRBV7-9 and TRBJ2-7, with D hard to call. CDR3 amino acids: CASSLRRYEQYF. As DNA, the CDR3 is TGTGCCAGCAGCTTAAGACGCTACGAGCAGTACTTC.